This T cell receptor beta chain stems from a study of vaccination and CD4 T cells after COVID-19. Study context: Post-COVID sampling occurred a median approximately 91 days after diagnosis (range 35 to 161).

Germline V gene lookup returns CDR1 SNHLY and CDR2 FYNNEI. V was pared by 5 bases and J by 3 bases, with 11 bases between. This CDR3 region has 13 residues. The Oncomine TCR Beta short-read assay was what sequenced the DNA obtained from cultured CD4+ T cells. TCRdb fed the PCR reads into MiXCR, producing one record per CDR3 protein. The sample includes about 16,000 distinct CDR3 sequences, 44% seen only once; the top ten take 17%. In its sample, this clonotype was seen once. What it recognizes is unknown. Time point defined: late sampling 161 to 241 days after vaccination in a few convalescent patients. As to treatment: 10-day PBMC culture with coronavirus spike peptide pools or control peptides (ViraFEST assay).

Sequenced material: CD4+ T cells from blood, cultured in vitro, taken about 7 months after SARS-CoV-2 vaccination. The TCR originated in a human donor who had recovered from COVID-19. J is TRBJ2-7 and V is TRBV2; a weak D match, TRBD2 (6 bases). CDR3 residues: CASSRDWIYEQYF. For the CDR3, the DNA is TGTGCCAGCAGTAGGGACTGGATCTACGAGCAGTACTTC.